These T cell receptor beta chains were read from a single sample in a study of molecular identifiers for immune sequencing clone quantification. MiXCR, applied by TCRdb to the PCR reads, yields one record per CDR3 protein. The profile shows roughly 320,000 distinct CDR3 sequences, about 20% of them singletons. Sequenced material: naive CD8+ T cells from blood, with Jurkat cell RNA spiked in. Every receptor here comes from a human donor in good health. Some libraries in this study had Jurkat cell RNA spiked in. Each CDR3 is given with its conserved first and last residue. The D gene is left open where the match is weak. Clone size is stated in some rows and not others, as once, few, many or a class when expanded.

j_gene | abundance | d_gene | len | v_gene | CDR3aa | CDR3nt
TRBJ1-1 | NA | NA | 11 | TRBV20-1 | CGASWGTEAFF | TGCGGTGCTAGCTGGGGCACTGAAGCTTTCTTT
TRBJ1-1 | few | TRBD1 | 15 | TRBV2 | CASSVPTGGETEAFF | TGTGCCAGCAGTGTGCCTACAGGGGGCGAAACTGAAGCTTTCTTT
TRBJ2-3 | many | TRBD2 | 16 | TRBV20-1 | CSARPIAGDSTDTQYF | TGCAGTGCTAGACCGATAGCGGGAGATAGCACAGATACGCAGTATTTT
TRBJ2-1 | many | NA | 14 | TRBV14 | CASSLDRGHNEQFF | TGTGCCAGCAGCTTAGACCGTGGGCACAATGAGCAGTTCTTC
TRBJ2-3 | many | NA | 15 | TRBV12-3/TRBV12-4 | CASSLQDLHTDTQYF | TGTGCCAGCAGTTTGCAGGACCTTCACACAGATACGCAGTATTTT
TRBJ2-3 | many | NA | 11 | TRBV12-3/TRBV12-4 | CASSDIDTQYF | TGTGCCAGCAGTGATATCGATACGCAGTATTTT
TRBJ1-1 | many | NA | 13 | TRBV9 | CASSVKMNTEAFF | TGTGCCAGCAGCGTAAAGATGAACACTGAAGCTTTCTTT
TRBJ2-7 | many | NA | 15 | TRBV12-3/TRBV12-4 | CASSLGQGGSYEQYF | TGTGCCAGCAGCTTGGGCCAAGGGGGTTCATACGAGCAGTACTTC
TRBJ2-5 | few | TRBD2 | 18 | TRBV20-1 | CSARDRGLAGGLGETQYF | TGCAGTGCTAGAGATCGAGGACTAGCGGGGGGGCTGGGAGAGACCCAGTACTTC
TRBJ2-7 | NA | TRBD1 | 17 | TRBV7-9 | CASSPGDRGSTFYEQYF | TGTGCCAGCAGCCCGGGGGACAGGGGCTCCACTTTCTACGAGCAGTACTTC
TRBJ2-2 | few | NA | 12 | TRBV29-1 | CSVTSGAGELFF | TGCAGCGTCACCTCAGGGGCCGGGGAGCTGTTTTTT
TRBJ1-1 | many | TRBD1 | 13 | TRBV29-1 | CSALTGDYTEAFF | TGCAGCGCTTTGACAGGGGATTACACTGAAGCTTTCTTT
TRBJ1-1 | many | NA | 13 | TRBV7-9 | CASSPLANTEAFF | TGTGCCAGCAGCCCATTAGCGAACACTGAAGCTTTCTTT
TRBJ2-7 | many | TRBD1 | 18 | TRBV6-6 | CASSYSNIRDRDLYEQYF | TGTGCCAGCAGTTACTCGAACATACGGGACAGGGACTTATACGAGCAGTACTTC
TRBJ1-3 | NA | NA | 15 | TRBV12-3/TRBV12-4 | CASSPTTGSGNTIYF | TGTGCCAGCAGCCCAACTACCGGCTCTGGAAACACCATATATTTT
TRBJ1-6 | NA | TRBD1 | 16 | TRBV14 | CASSQRPGQFATPLHF | TGTGCCAGCAGCCAACGACCGGGACAGTTTGCTACACCCCTCCACTTT
TRBJ2-4 | NA | NA | 16 | TRBV6-1 | CASSGSQGVAKNIQYF | TGTGCCAGCAGTGGCTCACAAGGTGTGGCCAAAAACATTCAGTACTTC
TRBJ2-3 | many | NA | 17 | TRBV4-3 | CASSQVIGAQDLDTQYF | TGCGCCAGCAGCCAAGTCATCGGGGCGCAGGATTTAGATACGCAGTATTTT
TRBJ2-2 | NA | TRBD1 | 16 | TRBV4-1 | CASSHAGTGVTGELFF | TGCGCCAGCAGCCATGCCGGGACAGGGGTCACCGGGGAGCTGTTTTTT
TRBJ2-3 | NA | NA | 15 | TRBV30 | CAWNLASGSTDTQYF | TGTGCCTGGAACCTAGCAAGTGGGAGCACAGATACGCAGTATTTT
TRBJ2-6 | many | NA | 16 | TRBV5-6 | CASSLGPSSGANVLTF | TGTGCCAGCAGCTTGGGACCCAGCTCTGGGGCCAACGTCCTGACTTTC
TRBJ2-7 | few | NA | 14 | TRBV19 | CASRPGHLLYERYF | TGTGCCAGTAGGCCGGGACACCTACTCTACGAGCGGTACTTC
TRBJ1-4 | many | NA | 15 | TRBV27 | CASSLIGGLNEKLFF | TGTGCCAGCAGTTTAATTGGGGGACTTAATGAAAAACTGTTTTTT
TRBJ2-3 | many | TRBD2 | 16 | TRBV7-3 | CASSSGLAGVSDTQYF | TGTGCCAGCAGCTCCGGACTAGCGGGAGTATCAGATACGCAGTATTTT
TRBJ1-5 | many | NA | 16 | TRBV6-1 | CASSDAWEGINQPQHF | TGTGCCAGCAGTGATGCCTGGGAGGGGATAAATCAGCCCCAGCATTTT
TRBJ2-1 | NA | NA | 15 | TRBV24-1 | CATSDPAPYHNEQFF | TGTGCCACCAGTGACCCTGCGCCCTACCACAATGAGCAGTTCTTC
TRBJ2-7 | many | TRBD2 | 16 | TRBV4-3 | CASSQASGSGLDEQYF | TGCGCCAGCAGCCAAGCCAGCGGGAGCGGCCTTGACGAGCAGTACTTC
TRBJ2-3 | many | NA | 14 | TRBV28 | CASSSDRDTDTQYF | TGTGCCAGCAGTTCGGACAGAGACACAGATACGCAGTATTTT
TRBJ1-5 | many | TRBD1 | 14 | TRBV7-9 | CASSGTGYGQPQHF | TGTGCCAGCAGCGGGACAGGTTATGGCCAGCCCCAGCATTTT
TRBJ2-3 | NA | TRBD2 | 19 | TRBV27 | CASSLWASGRALGTDTQYF | TGTGCCAGCAGTTTATGGGCTAGCGGGAGGGCCCTGGGCACAGATACGCAGTATTTT
TRBJ2-3 | NA | NA | 12 | TRBV14 | CASSQDLDTQYF | TGTGCCAGCAGCCAAGATCTGGATACGCAGTATTTT
TRBJ2-3 | many | NA | 14 | TRBV5-6 | CASSLVTASDTQYF | TGTGCCAGCAGCTTGGTGACGGCTTCAGATACGCAGTATTTT
TRBJ1-5 | many | NA | 15 | TRBV4-3 | CASSQVLGGNQPQHF | TGCGCCAGCAGCCAAGTCCTGGGAGGCAATCAGCCCCAGCATTTT
TRBJ1-1 | few | TRBD1 | 15 | TRBV25-1 | CASSEYRGLTTEAFF | TGTGCCAGCAGTGAATACAGGGGGCTGACCACTGAAGCTTTCTTT
TRBJ2-7 | many | TRBD1 | 14 | TRBV12-5 | CASGPGTGGYEQYF | TGTGCTAGTGGTCCGGGAACAGGGGGCTACGAGCAGTACTTC
TRBJ2-5 | few | NA | 13 | TRBV30 | CAVLATDGETQYF | TGTGCTGTTTTAGCGACAGACGGAGAGACCCAGTACTTC
TRBJ2-3 | many | NA | 12 | TRBV27 | CASSLTGDTQYF | TGTGCCAGCAGTTTAACTGGAGATACGCAGTATTTT
TRBJ1-4 | NA | NA | 13 | TRBV5-3 | CASSLWANEKLFF | TGTGCCAGCAGCCTTTGGGCAAATGAGAAACTGTTTTTT
TRBJ2-7 | NA | TRBD2 | 14 | TRBV18 | CASSQRDPFYEQYF | TGTGCCAGCTCACAGCGGGACCCCTTTTACGAGCAGTACTTC
TRBJ2-1 | many | NA | 13 | TRBV12-3/TRBV12-4 | CASSRDSRNEQFF | TGTGCCAGCAGCCGGGACTCTAGAAATGAGCAGTTCTTC
TRBJ1-2 | many | NA | 11 | TRBV30 | CAWIKGYGYTF | TGTGCCTGGATTAAGGGCTATGGCTACACCTTC
TRBJ1-5 | NA | TRBD1 | 17 | TRBV6-2/TRBV6-3 | CASSYSRDRGSNQPQHF | TGTGCCAGCAGTTACTCCCGGGACAGGGGGTCGAATCAGCCCCAGCATTTT
TRBJ1-1 | few | TRBD1 | 17 | TRBV7-9 | CASSSSPGQDPFTEAFF | TGTGCCAGCAGCTCCTCCCCCGGACAGGACCCTTTCACTGAAGCTTTCTTT
TRBJ2-3 | NA | NA | 13 | TRBV30 | CAWATESTDTQYF | TGTGCCTGGGCGACAGAGAGCACAGATACGCAGTATTTT
TRBJ2-5 | many | NA | 16 | TRBV11-1 | CASSLAKSAGGETQYF | TGTGCCAGCAGCTTAGCGAAAAGCGCCGGGGGAGAGACCCAGTACTTC
TRBJ2-5 | NA | TRBD2 | 17 | TRBV4-3 | CASSQGIAGSYQETQYF | TGCGCCAGCAGCCAAGGAATAGCGGGCTCGTACCAAGAGACCCAGTACTTC
TRBJ2-3 | many | TRBD1 | 15 | TRBV29-1 | CSVGFPGQGIDTQYF | TGCAGCGTTGGATTTCCGGGACAGGGGATCGATACGCAGTATTTT
TRBJ2-3 | many | TRBD1 | 16 | TRBV12-3/TRBV12-4 | CASSPRDRVSTDTQYF | TGTGCCAGCAGTCCCCGGGACAGGGTTAGTACAGATACGCAGTATTTT